The 9 T cell receptor beta chains below were found in one sample sequenced in a study of blood T cells in healthy people across ages. A J-beta primer mix and a sample-barcoded 5' primer were used in a second PCR of about 7 to 12 cycles. TCRdb reanalysed the 5' RACE reads using MiXCR and keeps one entry per CDR3 protein. The table records 1.5 million to 2 million distinct CDR3 sequences, roughly a third of them present only once. Sequencing was performed on blood. The receptors stem from a woman aged 25 to 45 in good health.

In this sample, this clonotype turned up many times. This sequence joins TRBV5-1 and TRBJ1-1, with D unresolved. Between the trimmed V and J ends, which lost 0 bases and 0 bases, there was a span of 3 bases. The CDR3 has 13 amino acids. Per the germline V gene, CDR1 is SGHRS and CDR2 is YFSETQ. The DNA of the CDR3 is TGCGCCAGCAGCTTGGTTATGAACACTGAAGCTTTCTTT. Translated: CASSLVMNTEAFF.

Note on this clonotype: This may arise from a read error, as a much more abundant clone is one base away. The rearrangement joins TRBV7-2 to TRBJ2-5; no clear D. CDR3 size: 11 residues. V was clipped by 10 bases and J by 7 bases, with 13 bases between them. Germline CDR1 reads SGHTA; CDR2 reads FQGNSA. This chain's CDR3 is CAIATLGTQYF. CDR3 DNA: TGTGCCATCGCGACTTTGGGGACCCAGTACTTC.

This clonotype was observed a handful of times. This chain links TRBV3-1 with TRBJ1-2; D possibly corresponds to TRBD1 (6 bases). CDR3 size: 15 residues. The ends were cut back, 0 bases at V and 3 bases at J, with 11 bases in the middle. Germline values: CDR1 LGHDT, CDR2 YNNKEL (reference sequence). The DNA for the CDR3 is TGTGCCAGCAGCCAAGATCAGGGGCCCGACTATGGCTACACCTTC. Translation gives CASSQDQGPDYGYTF.

About this clonotype itself: An end of the junction differs from the germline gene, which may be a read error. The rearrangement links TRBV5-1 to TRBJ2-1, with unresolved D. Germline V gene lookup returns CDR1 SGHRS and CDR2 YFSETQ. The CDR3 spans 15 residues. For the CDR3, the DNA is TGCACCAGCAGCGACGACCTGGCGAATCTCAATGAGCAGTTCTTC. This encodes CTSSDDLANLNEQFF.

V gene TRBV27 combines with J gene TRBJ2-7; D possibly corresponds to TRBD2 (6 bases). Trimming cost V 3 bases and J 1 base, with 13 bases left between them. The CDR3 runs to 15 residues. Germline values: CDR1 MNHEY, CDR2 SMNVEV (reference sequence). In DNA form, the CDR3 reads TGTGCCAGCAGTTTTTCGGGCGGGGAATCCTACGAGCAGTACTTC. It codes for CASSFSGGESYEQYF.

This rearrangement joins TRBV29-1 to TRBJ2-5; D unresolved. This CDR3 is 13 amino acids long. Germline CDR1 SQVTM, CDR2 ANQGSEA. V lost 1 base and J 6 bases, leaving 12 bases between the germline ends. Here the CDR3 reads CSVEAGPRKTQYF. Written as DNA, the CDR3 is TGCAGCGTTGAAGCTGGGCCGCGAAAGACCCAGTACTTC.

The rearrangement uses TRBV28 and TRBJ2-4; 7 positions match TRBD1. Germline values: CDR1 MDHEN, CDR2 SYDVKM. CDR3 size: 16 residues. V lost 5 bases, J lost 0 bases, and 7 bases stayed unmatched. DNA of the CDR3: TGTGCCAGCAGTGACAGGGCCTTCCTAGCCAAAAACATTCAGTACTTC. Translated: CASSDRAFLAKNIQYF.

This clonotype appeared a single time. V gene TRBV7-8 combines with J gene TRBJ1-1, with D perhaps TRBD1 (5 bases). This CDR3 has 15 amino acids. Germline V gene sequence: CDR1 SGHVS, CDR2 FQNEAQ. V lost 5 bases to trimming and J lost 5 bases, with 18 bases between them. CDR3 bases: TGTGCCAGCAGCCGAGACAGCCTCTGGGTTACTGAAGCTTTCTTT. This gives the protein CASSRDSLWVTEAFF.

In its sample, this clonotype was seen a few times. Written as DNA, the CDR3 is TGTGCCAGCAGGCCCCCCGGGAGCGGGGGCTCCTACGAGCAGTACTTC. This encodes CASRPPGSGGSYEQYF. The chain has TRBV6-1 and TRBJ2-7; 8 nucleotides align to TRBD2. The CDR3 has 16 residues. Germline loops: CDR1 MNHNS, CDR2 SASEGT. The ends lost 6 bases at V and 0 bases at J; junction bases unmatched: 10.